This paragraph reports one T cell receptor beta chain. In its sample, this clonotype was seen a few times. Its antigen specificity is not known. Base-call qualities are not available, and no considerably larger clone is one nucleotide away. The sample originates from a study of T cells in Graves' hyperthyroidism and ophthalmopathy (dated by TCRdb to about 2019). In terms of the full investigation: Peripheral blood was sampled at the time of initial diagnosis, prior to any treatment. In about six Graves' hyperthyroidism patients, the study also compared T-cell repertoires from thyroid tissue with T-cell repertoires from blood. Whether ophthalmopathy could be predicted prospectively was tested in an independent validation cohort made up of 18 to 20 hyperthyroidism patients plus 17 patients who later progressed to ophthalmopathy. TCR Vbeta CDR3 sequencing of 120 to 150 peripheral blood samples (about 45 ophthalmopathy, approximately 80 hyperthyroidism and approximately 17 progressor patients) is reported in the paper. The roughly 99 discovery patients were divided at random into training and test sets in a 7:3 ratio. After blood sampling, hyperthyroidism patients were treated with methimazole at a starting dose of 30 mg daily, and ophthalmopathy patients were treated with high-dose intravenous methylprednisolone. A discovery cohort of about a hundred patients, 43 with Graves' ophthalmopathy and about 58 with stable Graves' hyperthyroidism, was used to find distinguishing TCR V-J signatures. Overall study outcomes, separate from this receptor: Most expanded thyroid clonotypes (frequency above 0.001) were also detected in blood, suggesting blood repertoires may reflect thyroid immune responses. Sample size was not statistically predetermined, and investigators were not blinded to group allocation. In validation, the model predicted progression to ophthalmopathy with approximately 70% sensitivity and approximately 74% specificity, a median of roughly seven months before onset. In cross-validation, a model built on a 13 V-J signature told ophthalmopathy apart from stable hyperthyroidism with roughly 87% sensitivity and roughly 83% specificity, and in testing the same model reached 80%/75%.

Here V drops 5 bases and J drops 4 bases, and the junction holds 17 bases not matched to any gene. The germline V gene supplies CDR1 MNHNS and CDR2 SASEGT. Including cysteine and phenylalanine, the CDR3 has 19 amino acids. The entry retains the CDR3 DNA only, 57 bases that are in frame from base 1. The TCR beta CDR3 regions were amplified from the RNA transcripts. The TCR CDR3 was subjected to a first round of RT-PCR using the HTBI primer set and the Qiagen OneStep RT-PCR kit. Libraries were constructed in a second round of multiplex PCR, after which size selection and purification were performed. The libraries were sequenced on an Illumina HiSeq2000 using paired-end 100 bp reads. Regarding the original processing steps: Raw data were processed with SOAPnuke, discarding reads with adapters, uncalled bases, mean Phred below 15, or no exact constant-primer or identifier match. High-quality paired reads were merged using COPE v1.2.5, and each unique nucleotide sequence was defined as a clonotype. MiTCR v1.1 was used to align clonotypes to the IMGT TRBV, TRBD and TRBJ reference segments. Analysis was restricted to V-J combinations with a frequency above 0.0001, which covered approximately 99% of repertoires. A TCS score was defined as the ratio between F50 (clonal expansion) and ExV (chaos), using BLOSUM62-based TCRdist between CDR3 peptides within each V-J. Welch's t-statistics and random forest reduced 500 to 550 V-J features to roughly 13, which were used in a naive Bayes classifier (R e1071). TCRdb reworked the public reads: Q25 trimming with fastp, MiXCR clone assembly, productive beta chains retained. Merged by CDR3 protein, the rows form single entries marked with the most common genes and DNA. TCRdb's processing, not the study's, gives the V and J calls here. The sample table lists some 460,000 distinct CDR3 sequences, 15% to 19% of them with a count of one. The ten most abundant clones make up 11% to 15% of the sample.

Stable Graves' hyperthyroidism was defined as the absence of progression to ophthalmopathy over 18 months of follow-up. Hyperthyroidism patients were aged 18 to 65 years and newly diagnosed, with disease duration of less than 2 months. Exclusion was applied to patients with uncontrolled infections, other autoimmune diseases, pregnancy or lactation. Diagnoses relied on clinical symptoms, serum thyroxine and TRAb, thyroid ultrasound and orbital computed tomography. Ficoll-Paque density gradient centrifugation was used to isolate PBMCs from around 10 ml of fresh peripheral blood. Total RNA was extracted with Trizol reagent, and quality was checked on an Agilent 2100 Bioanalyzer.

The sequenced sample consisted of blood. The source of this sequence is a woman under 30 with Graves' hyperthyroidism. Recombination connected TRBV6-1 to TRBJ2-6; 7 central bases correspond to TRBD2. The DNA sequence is TGTGCCAGCAGTTATAGAATAGGCGGACGAGCGGGAGGGGCCAACGTCCTGACTTTC. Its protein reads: CASSYRIGGRAGGANVLTF.